What follows is one T cell receptor (beta chain) and its context. The entry originates in a study of blood T cell repertoires in COVID-19. About the study: The samples span acute and convalescent COVID-19 from the United States, Italy and Spain. T cells, B-cell-depleted T cells, or PBMCs supplied cDNA or gDNA.

The CDR3 length is 15 residues. The V gene's germline CDR1 is SEHNR and CDR2 FQNEAQ (reference sequence). V was clipped by 6 bases and J by 2 bases; unmatched bases: 10. Original processing notes: How many nucleated cells were present was estimated from reference gene primer amplification. The protocol was immunoSEQ multiplex PCR, while the TCRdb copy is restricted to in-frame clones and leaves out a portion. V and J calls and clone size are given by that table; D and trimming were obtained from the DNA. The data contain just under 300,000 clones, around 90% of them singletons. The chain combines TRBV7-9 with TRBJ2-7; TRBD1 matches 7 bases. Specimen: peripheral blood. This TCR derives from a man between 65 and 79 years old with acute or convalescent COVID-19. DNA for the CDR3: TGTGCCAGCAGGGGTACGGGACAGAGAACCTACGAGCAGTACTTC. Amino acids: CASRGTGQRTYEQYF.